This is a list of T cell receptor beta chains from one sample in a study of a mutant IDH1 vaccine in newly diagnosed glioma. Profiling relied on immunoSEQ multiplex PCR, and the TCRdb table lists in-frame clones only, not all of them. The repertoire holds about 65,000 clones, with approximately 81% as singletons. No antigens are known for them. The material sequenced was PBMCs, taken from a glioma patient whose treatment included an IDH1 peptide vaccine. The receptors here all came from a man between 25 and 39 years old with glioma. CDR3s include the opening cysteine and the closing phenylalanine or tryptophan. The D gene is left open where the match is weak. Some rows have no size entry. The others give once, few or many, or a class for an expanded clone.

DNA: TGTGCCAGCAGTCCCCCGAATACTCGGGAGCAGTACTTC
CDR3: CASSPPNTREQYF
length: 13
size: -
V: TRBV6-6
D: -
J: TRBJ2-7

DNA: TGTGCCAGCTCACCCGGACAGGGTCAACAAGAGACCCAGTACTTC
CDR3: CASSPGQGQQETQYF
length: 15
size: -
V: TRBV18
D: TRBD1
J: TRBJ2-5

DNA: TGTGCCAGCAGCGTAGGGCAGGGGAATGAAAAACTGTTTTTT
CDR3: CASSVGQGNEKLFF
length: 14
size: -
V: TRBV9
D: -
J: TRBJ1-4

DNA: TGTGCCAGCAGCCTACCGAATTCTAATGAAAAACTGTTTTTT
CDR3: CASSLPNSNEKLFF
length: 14
size: -
V: TRBV5-5
D: -
J: TRBJ1-4

DNA: TGTGCCAGCAGCTTACGCAGTGGGAGGACTGAAGCTTTCTTT
CDR3: CASSLRSGRTEAFF
length: 14
size: few
V: TRBV7-9
D: -
J: TRBJ1-1

DNA: TGTGCCAGCAGCACCCAAACGTCTGGCTACACCTTC
CDR3: CASSTQTSGYTF
length: 12
size: -
V: TRBV7-9
D: -
J: TRBJ1-2

DNA: TGTGCCAGCAGTGTAGAGGGCTTATCTGGAAACACCATATATTTT
CDR3: CASSVEGLSGNTIYF
length: 15
size: -
V: TRBV6-1
D: -
J: TRBJ1-3

DNA: TGTGCCAGCTCACCGACCTCTGGCGGGGCGCTGACTGGAAGGGAAGCTTTCTTT
CDR3: CASSPTSGGALTGREAFF
length: 18
size: -
V: TRBV18
D: -
J: TRBJ1-1

DNA: TGTGCCAGCAGCATTAATGGCGACAGGGGAATGGGGGGTGAAAAACTGTTTTTT
CDR3: CASSINGDRGMGGEKLFF
length: 18
size: -
V: TRBV7-2
D: TRBD1
J: TRBJ1-4

DNA: TGTGCCAGCAGTTACCGACGCACAGATACGCAGTATTTT
CDR3: CASSYRRTDTQYF
length: 13
size: -
V: TRBV6-5
D: -
J: TRBJ2-3

DNA: TGTGCCAGCAGTGAAGGGACCATATACGAGCAGTACTTC
CDR3: CASSEGTIYEQYF
length: 13
size: -
V: TRBV6-1
D: -
J: TRBJ2-7

DNA: TGTGCCAGCTCCCCCCCACTAGCGGGGGCCGACAATGAGCAGTTCTTC
CDR3: CASSPPLAGADNEQFF
length: 16
size: -
V: TRBV18
D: TRBD2
J: TRBJ2-1

DNA: TGTGCCAGCAGTTACTCGATGGGGAGGGGTGGCTACACCTTC
CDR3: CASSYSMGRGGYTF
length: 14
size: -
V: TRBV6-5
D: -
J: TRBJ1-2

DNA: TGCGCCAGCAGCAAGGGCCTCCCGGGTGAAAAACTGTTTTTT
CDR3: CASSKGLPGEKLFF
length: 14
size: -
V: TRBV5-1
D: -
J: TRBJ1-4

DNA: TGTGCCAGCAGCTTAGAGACAAACTTTGGCTACACCTTC
CDR3: CASSLETNFGYTF
length: 13
size: -
V: TRBV7-2
D: -
J: TRBJ1-2

DNA: TGTGCCATCAGTGGGGGAGGGACAGAGTACTTC
CDR3: CAISGGGTEYF
length: 11
size: -
V: TRBV10-3
D: -
J: TRBJ2-7

DNA: TGTGCCAGCAGCCGCGGACAGGCGATTCTGAACACTGAAGCTTTCTTT
CDR3: CASSRGQAILNTEAFF
length: 16
size: -
V: TRBV7-8
D: TRBD1
J: TRBJ1-1

DNA: TGTGCCAGTGGGGGGCTAAGACGGAACTATGGCTACACCTTC
CDR3: CASGGLRRNYGYTF
length: 14
size: -
V: TRBV6-1
D: -
J: TRBJ1-2

DNA: TGCGCCAGCAGCTTTTTAGCGGGGGTAAGCACAGATACGCAGTATTTT
CDR3: CASSFLAGVSTDTQYF
length: 16
size: -
V: TRBV5-1
D: TRBD2
J: TRBJ2-3

DNA: TGCAGCGTTGAATGGGACCTGAACACTGAAGCTTTCTTT
CDR3: CSVEWDLNTEAFF
length: 13
size: once
V: TRBV29-1
D: -
J: TRBJ1-1

DNA: TGTGCCAGCAGCGGACAGGGGATCAATTCACCCCTCCACTTT
CDR3: CASSGQGINSPLHF
length: 14
size: -
V: TRBV2
D: TRBD1
J: TRBJ1-6

DNA: TGTGCCAGTGGGGCGGCCTCTGGGGCCAACGTCCTGACTTTC
CDR3: CASGAASGANVLTF
length: 14
size: -
V: TRBV2
D: -
J: TRBJ2-6

DNA: TGTGCCATCAGTGAGGGCTGGGGTAGTCGGACTGAAGCTTTCTTT
CDR3: CAISEGWGSRTEAFF
length: 15
size: -
V: TRBV10-3
D: -
J: TRBJ1-1

DNA: TGTGCCAGCAGTGAACACAGGGGCAATCAGCCCCAGCATTTT
CDR3: CASSEHRGNQPQHF
length: 14
size: -
V: TRBV6-5
D: -
J: TRBJ1-5

DNA: TGTGCCAGCAGTCCCAACCCCGGCGGATCGATCCTTCCCACTGAAGCTTTCTTT
CDR3: CASSPNPGGSILPTEAFF
length: 18
size: -
V: TRBV7-6
D: -
J: TRBJ1-1

DNA: TGCAGTGCTCGAGGACTAGCGGAGGATGACTTC
CDR3: CSARGLAEDDF
length: 11
size: -
V: TRBV20-1
D: TRBD2
J: TRBJ2-7

DNA: TGTGCCAGCAGCCCCCGGCAGGGGGCCGGCTATGGCTACACCTTC
CDR3: CASSPRQGAGYGYTF
length: 15
size: -
V: TRBV6-5
D: TRBD1
J: TRBJ1-2

DNA: TGCGCCAGCAGCGTGGGACAGGTCCTCGACATTCAGTACTTC
CDR3: CASSVGQVLDIQYF
length: 14
size: -
V: TRBV5-1
D: TRBD1
J: TRBJ2-4

DNA: TGTGCCAGCAGTTACTCAGCGGCTCCTTCCTACGAGCAGTACTTC
CDR3: CASSYSAAPSYEQYF
length: 15
size: -
V: TRBV6-6
D: -
J: TRBJ2-7

DNA: TGCGCCAGCAGCGACGGGACGGTGAGCACAGATACGCAGTATTTT
CDR3: CASSDGTVSTDTQYF
length: 15
size: -
V: TRBV5-1
D: -
J: TRBJ2-3

DNA: TGTGCCAGCTCTCGGGAACAGCGGACTGAAAAACTGTTTTTT
CDR3: CASSREQRTEKLFF
length: 14
size: -
V: TRBV9
D: -
J: TRBJ1-4

DNA: TGTGCCAGCAGCGTTTACCCTGAGGGCGGGGAGCTGTTTTTT
CDR3: CASSVYPEGGELFF
length: 14
size: -
V: TRBV9
D: -
J: TRBJ2-2

DNA: TGTGCCAGTAGTCTCAACCCGAACACCGGGGGGCTGTTTTTT
CDR3: CASSLNPNTGGLFF
length: 14
size: -
V: TRBV19
D: -
J: TRBJ2-2

DNA: TGCGCCAGCAGCTCGACAGATACTGGAAACACCATATATTTT
CDR3: CASSSTDTGNTIYF
length: 14
size: -
V: TRBV5-1
D: -
J: TRBJ1-3

DNA: TGTGCCAGCAGCCCAGGGGTAACTAATGAAAAACTGTTTTTT
CDR3: CASSPGVTNEKLFF
length: 14
size: few
V: TRBV7-9
D: -
J: TRBJ1-4

DNA: TGTGCCAGCAGTTTGTCTGGACAGGTACTAAACTACGAGCAGTACTTC
CDR3: CASSLSGQVLNYEQYF
length: 16
size: -
V: TRBV27
D: TRBD1
J: TRBJ2-7

DNA: TGTGCCAGCGCGGACAGAACGAGCGAAGCTTTCTTT
CDR3: CASADRTSEAFF
length: 12
size: few
V: TRBV2
D: -
J: TRBJ1-1

DNA: TGTGCCAGCAGCCCGGGACGTGAGCAGTTCTTC
CDR3: CASSPGREQFF
length: 11
size: -
V: TRBV14
D: -
J: TRBJ2-1

DNA: TGTGCCAGCAGCGTATTGCCCACCAGGGTAGCCTACGAGCGGTACTTC
CDR3: CASSVLPTRVAYERYF
length: 16
size: -
V: TRBV7-9
D: -
J: TRBJ2-7

DNA: TGTGCCAGCAGCCAGGACCCCAATTTAGCCAAAAACATTCAGTACTTC
CDR3: CASSQDPNLAKNIQYF
length: 16
size: -
V: TRBV7-8
D: -
J: TRBJ2-4

DNA: TGTGCCAGCAGCGGGACTAGCGACTACAATGAGCAGTTCTTC
CDR3: CASSGTSDYNEQFF
length: 14
size: few
V: TRBV6-4
D: TRBD2
J: TRBJ2-1

DNA: TGTGCCAGCAGCGTAGCTGGGGGTGGGTCCTACGAGCAGTACTTC
CDR3: CASSVAGGGSYEQYF
length: 15
size: -
V: TRBV9
D: -
J: TRBJ2-7

DNA: TGTGCCAGCAGCTATCCGGGGGGCCCAGACTACGAGCAGTACTTC
CDR3: CASSYPGGPDYEQYF
length: 15
size: -
V: TRBV7-9
D: -
J: TRBJ2-7

DNA: TGCGCCAGCAGCTTGAACACCTGGTCTGGGGCCAACGTCCTGACTTTC
CDR3: CASSLNTWSGANVLTF
length: 16
size: -
V: TRBV5-1
D: -
J: TRBJ2-6

DNA: TGTGCCAGCAGCTTAGGCCCCTCGAACAATGAGCAGTTCTTC
CDR3: CASSLGPSNNEQFF
length: 14
size: few
V: TRBV7-2
D: -
J: TRBJ2-1

DNA: TGTGCCAGCAGTTTCGGAGGGACAGGGTTTGAAAAACTGTTTTTT
CDR3: CASSFGGTGFEKLFF
length: 15
size: -
V: TRBV28
D: TRBD1
J: TRBJ1-4

DNA: TGTGCCAGCAGCTTAATAAGAGGCACGAATGAGCAGTTCTTC
CDR3: CASSLIRGTNEQFF
length: 14
size: -
V: TRBV7-6
D: -
J: TRBJ2-1

DNA: TGCGCCAGCAGCCCCCAGGGGATTAACACTGAAGCTTTCTTT
CDR3: CASSPQGINTEAFF
length: 14
size: few
V: TRBV4-1
D: -
J: TRBJ1-1

DNA: TGTGCCAGCTCACCTCGGTGGGGGGGTACCGATCAGCCCCAGCATTTT
CDR3: CASSPRWGGTDQPQHF
length: 16
size: -
V: TRBV18
D: -
J: TRBJ1-5

DNA: TGTGCCAGCAGCTCACCAGGGGGCAGGGATGAAAAACTGTTTTTT
CDR3: CASSSPGGRDEKLFF
length: 15
size: -
V: TRBV13
D: TRBD1
J: TRBJ1-4

DNA: TGTGCCAGCAGCCCAGCGGGGGGGGGCAGTCATGGCTACACCTTC
CDR3: CASSPAGGGSHGYTF
length: 15
size: -
V: TRBV7-8
D: -
J: TRBJ1-2